The present T cell receptor (beta chain) was sequenced within a study of CD8 T cells in Susac syndrome. On the study more broadly: There were Susac syndrome patients who were therapy-naive at blood draw, others on corticosteroids, and others on intravenous immunoglobulin alone. Broader study findings: It was acknowledged in the study that the number of individuals who were included in its TCR sequencing and HLA analysis was relatively small.

This CDR3 comprises 16 residues. V lost 0 bases and J lost 0, with 8 bases in between. Germline V gene lookup returns CDR1 LGHNA and CDR2 YSLEER. Negative isolation was used for CD8+ and CD4+ T cells, and FACS enrichment was applied to TEMRA cells. About this clonotype itself: What it recognizes is unknown.

Random-hexamer reverse transcription was applied to roughly 0.5 to 1 ug RNA. Amplification of TCR beta CDR3 spanned 54 Vbeta and 13 Jbeta via immunoSEQ multiplex PCR. MiXCR, run by TCRdb on the immunoSEQ multiplex PCR reads, gives a single entry per CDR3 protein. The repertoire includes about 210,000 distinct CDR3 sequences, 94% of them detected once, and around 0.16% sits in the top ten. This receptor was identified in a human donor with Susac syndrome. J is TRBJ2-2 and V is TRBV4-3; D remains ambiguous. Sequenced material: CD4+ T cells from PBMCs. CDR3 sequence: CASSQEAPANTGELFF. In DNA form, the CDR3 reads TGCGCCAGCAGCCAAGAGGCTCCCGCGAACACCGGGGAGCTGTTTTTT.